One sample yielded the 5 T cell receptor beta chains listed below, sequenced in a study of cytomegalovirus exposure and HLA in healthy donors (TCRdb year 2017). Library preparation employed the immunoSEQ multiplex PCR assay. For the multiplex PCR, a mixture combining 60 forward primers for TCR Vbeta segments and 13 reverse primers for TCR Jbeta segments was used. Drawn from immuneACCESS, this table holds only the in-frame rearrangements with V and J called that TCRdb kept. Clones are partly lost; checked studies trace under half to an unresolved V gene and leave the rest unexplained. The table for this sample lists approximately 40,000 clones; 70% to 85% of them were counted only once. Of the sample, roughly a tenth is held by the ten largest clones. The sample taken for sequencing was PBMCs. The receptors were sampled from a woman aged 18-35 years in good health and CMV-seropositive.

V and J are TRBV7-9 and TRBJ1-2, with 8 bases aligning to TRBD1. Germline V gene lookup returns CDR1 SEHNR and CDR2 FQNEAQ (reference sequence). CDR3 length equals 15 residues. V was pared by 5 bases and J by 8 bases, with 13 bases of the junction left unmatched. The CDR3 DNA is TGTGCCAGCAGCCCCCCCGGACAGGGCAGTTCGGGCTACACCTTC. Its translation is CASSPPGQGSSGYTF.

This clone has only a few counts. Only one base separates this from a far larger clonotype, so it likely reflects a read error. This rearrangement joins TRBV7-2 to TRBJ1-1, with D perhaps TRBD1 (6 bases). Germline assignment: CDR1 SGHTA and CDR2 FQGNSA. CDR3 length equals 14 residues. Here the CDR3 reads CASSFLRGSPEALF. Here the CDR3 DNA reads TGTGCCAGCAGCTTTTTGAGGGGGAGTCCTGAAGCTCTCTTT.

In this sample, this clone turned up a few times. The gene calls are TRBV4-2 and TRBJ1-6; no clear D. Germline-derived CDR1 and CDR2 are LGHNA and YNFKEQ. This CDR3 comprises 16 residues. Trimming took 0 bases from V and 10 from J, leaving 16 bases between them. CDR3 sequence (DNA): TGTGCCAGCAGCCAAGATAGCGGGGATCGACGGTCACCCCTCCACTTT. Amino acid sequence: CASSQDSGDRRSPLHF.

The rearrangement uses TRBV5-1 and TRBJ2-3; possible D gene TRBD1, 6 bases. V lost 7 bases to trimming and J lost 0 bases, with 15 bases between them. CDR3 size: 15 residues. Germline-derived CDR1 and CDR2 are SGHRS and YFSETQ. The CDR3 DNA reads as TGCGCCAGCGCCCAAGGGGGAAAGAGCACAGATACGCAGTATTTT. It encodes CASAQGGKSTDTQYF.

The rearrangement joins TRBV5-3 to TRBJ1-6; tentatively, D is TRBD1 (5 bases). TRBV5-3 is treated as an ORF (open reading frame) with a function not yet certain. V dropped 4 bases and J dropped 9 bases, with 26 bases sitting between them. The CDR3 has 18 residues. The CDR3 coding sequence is TGTGCCAGAAGCCTGCCGGCGCCGACAGAGAAGTCTGGTTCACCCCTCCACTTT. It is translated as CARSLPAPTEKSGSPLHF.